Shown below are 25 T cell receptor beta chains from a single sample sequenced in a study of blood T cell repertoires in COVID-19 (dated by TCRdb to about 2020). Libraries came from the immunoSEQ multiplex PCR assay. The clones in this table, taken by TCRdb from immuneACCESS, are in-frame only. Not every clone is retained; where verified, under half of the shortfall comes from an unresolved V gene, and the cause of the rest is unknown. This sample gives over 45,000 clones in total; roughly 90% of them show up just once. The ten largest clones take up over 6.5% of the sample. The sequenced sample was peripheral blood. These receptors came from a man between 60 and 75 years old with active COVID-19.

This chain connects TRBV9 to TRBJ2-7; D possibly corresponds to TRBD2 (6 bases). Trimming shortened V by 0 bases and J by 1 base, and 11 bases separated the two germline ends. Germline CDR1 is SGDLS and CDR2 is YYNGEE. The length of the CDR3 is 15 residues. In DNA form, the CDR3 reads TGTGCCAGCAGCGTAGACAGCGGGCCATCCTACGAGCAGTACTTC. Amino acids: CASSVDSGPSYEQYF.

This chain joins TRBV4-1 and TRBJ1-5; D not certain. V was cut by 0 bases and J by 3 bases, with 15 bases left in between. In germline, CDR1 is MGHRA, CDR2 YSYEKL. The CDR3 consists of 17 residues. The CDR3 reads CASSQDSTGGFNQPQHF. CDR3 DNA sequence: TGCGCCAGCAGCCAAGACTCCACCGGAGGGTTCAATCAGCCCCAGCATTTT.

The V gene is TRBV19, the J gene TRBJ2-2, with TRBD2 identical over 8 bases. The CDR3 totals 16 residues. V shed 6 bases, J shed 4 bases, and the junction held 10 bases outside the gene matches. CDR1 and CDR2 from the germline V gene are LNHDA and SQIVND (reference sequence). CDR3 in DNA: TGTGCCAGTAGCCCCACGGGACTAGTTGGCACCGGGGAGCTGTTTTTT. Translating it yields CASSPTGLVGTGELFF.

The chain combines TRBV5-1 with TRBJ2-3; D is ambiguous. The CDR3 sequence is 14 residues long. The germline V gene encodes CDR1 SGHRS and CDR2 YFSETQ. V was pared by 0 bases and J by 2 bases, with 7 bases between. CDR3 protein: CASSLGGYTDTQYF. The CDR3 nucleotides read TGCGCCAGCAGCTTGGGCGGATACACAGATACGCAGTATTTT.

This chain connects TRBV12-5 to TRBJ2-5; 13 bases agree with TRBD2. The CDR3 contains 17 residues. CDR1 and CDR2 (germline): LGHNT, FRNRAP. J gave up 2 bases and V 5 bases, and 8 bases lay outside the gene matches. The CDR3 is CASGPRTSGSPQETQYF. The CDR3 nucleotides read TGTGCTAGTGGTCCACGGACTAGCGGGAGCCCACAAGAGACCCAGTACTTC.

The gene calls are TRBV5-1 and TRBJ2-2; 10 positions agree with TRBD2. CDR3 length: 17 amino acids. The junction had 12 bases not matched to a gene; V was cut back by 4 bases and J by 6 bases. CDR1 SGHRS and CDR2 YFSETQ come from the germline V gene. The DNA of the CDR3 is TGCGCCAGCAGCCTGTTCTCTAGCGGGAGCTTCTCCGGGGAGCTGTTTTTT. It translates to CASSLFSSGSFSGELFF.

V is TRBV21-1 and J is TRBJ2-2; the D segment call TRBD2 is taken from the table without a DNA check. TRBV21-1 is described as a pseudogene. The CDR3 totals 20 residues. The CDR3, as DNA: TGTGCCAGCAGCAAAGCGGCCCTTTGGGCGGGAGCTCCGAACACCGGGGAGCTGTTTTTT. Encoded protein: CASSKAALWAGAPNTGELFF.

The rearrangement links TRBV6-1 to TRBJ2-3; 10 bases line up with TRBD2. CDR3 length equals 17 residues. From germline, CDR1 is MNHNS and CDR2 SASEGT. V trimming: 4 bases; J trimming: 4 bases; junction bases outside the gene matches: 11. The CDR3 here is CASSATLAGVMSDTQYF. CDR3 sequence (DNA): TGTGCCAGCAGTGCTACCCTAGCGGGAGTTATGTCAGATACGCAGTATTTT.

The V and J genes are TRBV6-5 and TRBJ2-7; 7 bases align to TRBD1. The CDR3 contains 14 residues. Germline-derived CDR1 and CDR2 are MNHEY and SVGAGI. The trim removed 6 bases at V and 7 bases at J, leaving 12 bases unmatched. The chain's CDR3 is CASSLDRPGVEQYF. In nucleotides, the CDR3 is TGTGCCAGCAGCCTGGACAGGCCTGGGGTTGAGCAGTACTTC.

The V call is TRBV6-5, the J call TRBJ2-3, with 7 bases identical to TRBD2. CDR3 length equals 14 residues. The V gene's germline CDR1 is MNHEY and CDR2 SVGAGI. J gave up 4 bases and V 6 bases, and 7 bases lay outside the gene matches. For the CDR3, the DNA is TGTGCCAGCAGCCGAACTAGCGCCTCAGATACGCAGTATTTT. Encoded protein: CASSRTSASDTQYF.

The rearrangement uses TRBV7-2 and TRBJ2-7; no firm D call. V was shortened by 1 base and J by 4 bases, with 5 bases between the two germline ends. This CDR3 contains 12 residues. Germline CDR1 and CDR2: SGHTA and FQGNSA. As DNA, the CDR3 is TGTGCCAGCAGCTTAGGCAGATACGAGCAGTACTTC. This gives the protein CASSLGRYEQYF.

DNA of the CDR3: TGCGCCAGCAGCGCCACCCGGGACAGTACCTACGAGCAGTACTTC. Translation: CASSATRDSTYEQYF. The rearrangement uses TRBV5-1 and TRBJ2-7; 7 bases line up with TRBD1. CDR1 and CDR2 from the germline V gene are SGHRS and YFSETQ. J was trimmed by 2 bases and V by 4 bases; bases with no gene match: 9. The CDR3 loop spans 15 amino acids.

This clone has a single count. The chain joins TRBV6-2 or TRBV6-3 to TRBJ1-1; 11 bases map to TRBD1. This CDR3 spans 15 amino acids. Germline values: CDR1 MNHEY, CDR2 SVGEGT. After removal of 4 bases from V and 5 bases from J, the junction contained 6 bases not matched to a gene. DNA of the CDR3: TGTGCCAGCAGTTTGGACAGGGGGCCGGGTACTGAAGCTTTCTTT. Translated, it gives CASSLDRGPGTEAFF.

This chain links TRBV6-5 with TRBJ2-1, with a tentative D call TRBD2 (5 bases). From germline, CDR1 is MNHEY and CDR2 SVGAGI. V was shortened by 6 bases and J by 10 bases, with 16 bases between the two germline ends. The CDR3 length is 13 residues. The CDR3 nucleotides are TGTGCCAGCAGACGAGACGGAGGAATAGAGCAGTTCTTC. Translated: CASRRDGGIEQFF.

J is TRBJ1-3 and V is TRBV10-2; 8 bases are a match to TRBD1. This CDR3 has 16 residues. V was clipped by 8 bases and J by 3 bases; unmatched bases: 12. Germline lookup yields CDR1 WSHSY and CDR2 SAAADI. CDR3 bases: TGCGCCAGCTCTTTCGATCAGGGGGCTTTTGGAAACACCATATATTTT. Translated, it gives CASSFDQGAFGNTIYF.

The CDR3 region has the DNA TGTGCCAGCAGCCAAGATTGGGACACGGGCTATGGCTACACCTTC. It codes for CASSQDWDTGYGYTF. The chain couples TRBV3-1 (or the pseudogene TRBV3-2) to TRBJ1-2; tentative D call: TRBD1 (6 bases). The germline V and J ends were trimmed by 0 bases and 4 bases, with 12 bases remaining between them. Germline V lookup: CDR1 LGHDT, CDR2 YNNKEL (reference sequence). This CDR3 region has 15 residues.

The V gene is TRBV7-9, the J gene TRBJ1-3; no definite D call. Germline V gives CDR1 SEHNR, CDR2 FQNEAQ (reference sequence). V lost 5 bases, J lost 6 bases, and 17 bases lay in between. The CDR3 contains 15 residues. This CDR3 reads CASSTRGVRENTIYF. The CDR3 region has the DNA TGTGCCAGCAGCACCAGAGGAGTTCGGGAAAACACCATATATTTT. Combining the CDR3 with reference TRBV7-9 and TRBJ1-3 gives the whole variable domain DTGVSQNPRHKITKRGQNVTFRCDPISEHNRLYWYRQTLGQGPEFLTYFQNEAQLEKSRLLSDRFSAERPKGSFSTLEIQRTEQGDSAMYLCASSTRGVRENTIYFGEGSWLTVV.

The chain carries TRBV28 and TRBJ2-2; 7 bases align to TRBD1. V trimming: 8 bases; J trimming: 3 bases; junction bases outside the gene matches: 9. Germline CDR1 and CDR2: MDHEN and SYDVKM. The CDR3 has 15 residues. CDR3 sequence (DNA): TGTGCCAGCGGTTCCCGACAGGGACACACCGGGGAGCTGTTTTTT. Residues: CASGSRQGHTGELFF.

The rearrangement joins TRBV4-1 to TRBJ1-1, with 10 bases aligning to TRBD1. The ends lost 8 bases at V and 5 bases at J; junction bases unmatched: 8. The CDR3 runs to 14 residues. Germline V CDR1 and CDR2: MGHRA, YSYEKL. This chain's CDR3 is CASGDRGRGTEAFF. The CDR3 nucleotides read TGCGCCAGCGGCGACAGGGGGCGCGGGACTGAAGCTTTCTTT.

The chain couples TRBV19 to TRBJ2-7, with 9 bases that match TRBD2. V dropped 5 bases and J dropped 3; count of bases not matched to a gene: 2. The germline gives CDR1 LNHDA, CDR2 SQIVND (reference sequence). This CDR3 spans 13 amino acids. The CDR3 DNA reads TGTGCCAGTAGTGTGACTAGCGGCTACGAGCAGTACTTC. Protein: CASSVTSGYEQYF.

The chain uses TRBV25-1 and TRBJ2-3, with D unclear. The germline V gene encodes CDR1 MGHDK and CDR2 SYGVNS. Trimming took 2 bases from V and 1 from J, leaving 10 bases between them. The CDR3 extends over 15 amino acids. The CDR3 sequence is CASSELGPGTDTQYF. The CDR3, as DNA: TGTGCCAGCAGTGAACTAGGCCCCGGCACAGATACGCAGTATTTT.

This chain joins TRBV6-2 or TRBV6-3 and TRBJ2-3, with D maybe TRBD1 (6 bases). Germline-derived CDR1 and CDR2 are MNHEY and SVGEGT. V was shortened by 0 bases and J by 0 bases, with 10 bases between the two germline ends. This CDR3 is built from 16 residues. In DNA form, the CDR3 reads TGTGCCAGCAGTTACTCCGAGGGGGTAAGCACAGATACGCAGTATTTT. This codes for CASSYSEGVSTDTQYF.

This clone was recorded a few times. J is TRBJ2-6 and V is TRBV4-1; TRBD2 might be the D (5 bases). Trimming pared 1 base from V and 0 bases from J, leaving 10 bases between. CDR1 and CDR2 from the germline V gene are MGHRA and YSYEKL. CDR3 length: 17 amino acids. CDR3 amino acids: CASSQVRESSGANVLTF. The CDR3 region has the DNA TGCGCCAGCAGCCAAGTTCGGGAAAGCTCTGGGGCCAACGTCCTGACTTTC.

The chain carries TRBV19 and TRBJ2-7; 10 bases map to TRBD1. J lost 5 bases, V lost 4 bases, and 2 bases had no gene match. The CDR3 runs 13 residues. Germline assignment: CDR1 LNHDA and CDR2 SQIVND (reference sequence). The CDR3 nucleotides read TGTGCCAGTAGTAGGGACAGGGGTGACGAGCAGTACTTC. Protein product: CASSRDRGDEQYF.

The rearrangement links TRBV7-2 to TRBJ2-1; TRBD2 agrees at 11 bases. This CDR3 comprises 15 residues. Germline-derived CDR1 and CDR2 are SGHTA and FQGNSA. The J segment lost 6 bases and the V segment lost 2 bases, leaving 3 bases of the junction unmatched. This CDR3 is CASSLIAGGPNEQFF. In DNA, the CDR3 is TGTGCCAGCAGCTTAATAGCGGGAGGGCCCAATGAGCAGTTCTTC.